The 16 T cell receptor beta chains in this list originate from one sample, sequenced in a study of tumor and adjacent non-tumor tissue in lung cancer. The template was RNA from unsorted bulk tissue. The library came from three nested PCR rounds adapted from ARM-PCR protocols. TCRdb processed the multiplex PCR reads anew with MiXCR; each CDR3 protein has one entry. The data show 55,000 to 70,000 distinct CDR3 sequences, just under 60% seen once. Sample: lung tumor tissue. The receptors shown here come from a man in his fifties with non-small cell lung cancer.

As for this clonotype: The junction departs from germline at one end; a sequencing error may be responsible. This CDR3 reads CANSQLTTGTSGQETQYF. Written as DNA, the CDR3 is TGCGCCAACAGCCAACTTACAACCGGGACTAGCGGTCAAGAGACGCAGTACTTC. This chain connects TRBV4-1 to TRBJ2-5; 11 bases line up with TRBD2. Germline V gene data show CDR1 as MGHRA and CDR2 as YSYEKL. The CDR3 contains 18 residues.

Comments on this clonotype: The junction departs from the called germline gene at one end, perhaps through a read error. The rearrangement uses TRBV12-3 or TRBV12-4 and TRBJ2-1; D possibly corresponds to TRBD1 (5 bases). The CDR3 is 15 amino acids. The CDR3 loop is CTSSLGPVAGNELFF. In DNA, the CDR3 is TGTACCAGCAGCCTGGGGCCGGTGGCAGGTAATGAGCTGTTCTTC.

This clonotype was seen ten or more times. The rearrangement joins TRBV16 to TRBJ2-1; D possibly corresponds to TRBD2 (7 bases). Germline loops: CDR1 KGHSY, CDR2 FQNENV. The V end lost 6 bases, the J end lost 3 bases, and 15 bases lay between the germline ends. CDR3 length: 15 amino acids. In DNA form, the CDR3 reads TGTGCCAGCAGTCCGAGGGGAGGGGGCTACAATGAGCAGTTCTTC. Amino acid sequence: CASSPRGGGYNEQFF.

In this sample, this clonotype turned up a few times. The chain carries TRBV6-6 and TRBJ2-7, with TRBD2 identical over 13 bases. The germline V gene encodes CDR1 MNHNY and CDR2 SVGAGI (reference sequence). The ends lost 8 bases at V and 4 bases at J; junction bases unmatched: 11. There are 16 residues in the CDR3. Here the CDR3 reads CASGSGTSGVVYEQYF. CDR3 nucleotides: TGTGCCAGCGGATCCGGGACTAGCGGGGTCGTGTACGAGCAGTACTTC.

This chain uses TRBV20-1 with TRBJ2-7; possibly TRBD2 for D (6 bases). Germline lookup yields CDR1 DFQATT and CDR2 SNEGSKA (reference sequence). This CDR3 comprises 13 residues. Trimming took 1 base from V and 4 from J, leaving 11 bases between them. This CDR3 is CSARVPSVYEQYF. The CDR3 DNA follows: TGCAGTGCTAGAGTACCTAGCGTATACGAGCAGTACTTC.

This clonotype was detected a few times. This rearrangement joins TRBV4-2 to TRBJ2-3; tentatively, D is TRBD1 (5 bases). This CDR3 spans 14 amino acids. The germline gives CDR1 LGHNA, CDR2 YNFKEQ. CDR3 DNA: TGTACAAGCAGCCTAGGGGCCCTCGCGGATACGCAGTATTTT. The encoded protein is CTSSLGALADTQYF.

Points on this clonotype: Possible read error: a much larger clone is one base away. The rearrangement joins TRBV6-5 to TRBJ2-2, with a tentative D call TRBD2 (6 bases). The CDR3 is made up of 14 amino acids. CDR1 MNHEY and CDR2 SVGAGI come from the germline V gene. The V end was cut by 5 bases, the J end by 5 bases, with 12 bases between. CDR3 sequence: CASSTDGGTGELFF. The CDR3 DNA reads as TGTGCCAGCAGTACAGACGGGGGAACCGGGGAGCTGTTTTTT.

About this clonotype: Its ends do not fully match the called genes, so a read error is possible. This chain uses TRBV6-2 or TRBV6-3 with TRBJ2-3, with D possibly matching TRBD2 (6 bases). Germline CDR1 reads MNHEY; CDR2 reads SVGEGT. The CDR3 spans 14 residues. As DNA, the CDR3 is TGTGTCAGCAGTTACCGGGACTCTACGGTTACGCAGTATTTT. Translation gives CVSSYRDSTVTQYF.

A remark on this clonotype: Likely a read error: the CDR3 ends without its conserved phenylalanine or tryptophan. This rearrangement joins TRBV11-2 to TRBJ1-4; the D gene is possibly TRBD1 (6 bases). This CDR3 spans 18 amino acids. The V gene's germline CDR1 is SGHAT and CDR2 FQNNGV. The CDR3 DNA reads as TGTGTCAGCAGCCAACACGTTTGGGAACAGGGACTTAACGAAAAACTGTTTTTG. This sequence encodes CVSSQHVWEQGLNEKLFL.

For this clonotype: A much larger clone lies one base from this, so it may be a read error. The chain combines TRBV12-3 or TRBV12-4 with TRBJ1-5; 7 positions agree with TRBD1. The CDR3 is 13 amino acids. The CDR3 here is CASTLGTDSTQHF. The CDR3 coding sequence is TGTGCCAGCACTTTAGGGACAGACTCGACCCAGCATTTT.

The sample holds a few counts of this clonotype. A read error may explain this, as a much larger clone is one base away. This chain's CDR3 is CASNLGAFGDSSQFF. In DNA form, the CDR3 reads TGTGCCAGCAACTTAGGTGCTTTCGGGGACTCGTCGCAGTTCTTC. This rearrangement joins TRBV11-2 to TRBJ2-1; possibly TRBD2 for D (6 bases). The CDR3 has 15 residues. Germline V gives CDR1 SGHAT, CDR2 FQNNGV.

Concerning this clonotype itself: Given a much more abundant clone one base away, this may be a read error. The rearrangement links TRBV5-6 to TRBJ2-3, with 10 bases fitting TRBD1. CDR3 length: 16 residues. Germline V CDR1 and CDR2: SGHDT, YYEEEE. The CDR3 is CARSLAGGQGTDTQYF. The CDR3 DNA sequence: TGTGCCAGGAGCTTGGCCGGGGGACAGGGGACAGATACGCAGTATTTT.

About this clonotype: The CDR3 ends on some other residue instead of the conserved phenylalanine or tryptophan, so this is likely a read error. The V and J genes are TRBV4-1 and TRBJ2-7, with 9 bases aligning to TRBD2. Germline V gene data show CDR1 as MGHRA and CDR2 as YSYEKL. The CDR3 covers 18 residues. Written as DNA, the CDR3 is TGCGCCAGTAGCCAGGGGACCAGCGGGAGGCTCCTATACTACGAGCAGTACTTG. This codes for CASSQGTSGRLLYYEQYL.

This clonotype was counted a few times. This chain's CDR3 is CASSLVGQSDTQYF. As DNA, the CDR3 is TGTGCCAGCAGCTTAGTGGGACAGTCAGATACGCAGTATTTT. The chain has TRBV11-2 and TRBJ2-3; TRBD1 aligns across 7 bases. The germline V gene has CDR1 SGHAT and CDR2 FQNNGV. Germline trimming cut 1 base from V and 4 bases from J; bases unmatched to any gene: 2. The CDR3 consists of 14 residues.

This clonotype was counted at least ten times. This chain uses TRBV6-1 with TRBJ2-3; D may correspond to TRBD1 or TRBD2 (5 bases each). Germline lookup yields CDR1 MNHNS and CDR2 SASEGT. This CDR3 spans 14 amino acids. The V gene lost 3 bases and the J gene lost 5 bases, with 12 bases spanning the gap. The CDR3: CASSDGGLVDTQYF. In DNA, the CDR3 is TGTGCCAGCAGTGATGGGGGTTTGGTAGATACGCAGTATTTT.

This clonotype was seen ten or more times. The rearrangement links TRBV6-1 to TRBJ1-5; D unresolved. CDR1 is MNHNS and CDR2 is SASEGT in the germline V gene. The CDR3 runs 18 residues. Between the trimmed V and J ends, which lost 1 base and 1 base, there was a span of 17 bases. The CDR3 reads CASSEGAAGIGSNQPQHF. CDR3 DNA: TGTGCCAGCAGTGAAGGGGCGGCGGGCATAGGAAGCAATCAGCCCCAGCATTTT.